The clone carrying this TCR beta chain showed up just once. The record originates from a study of blood T cell repertoires in COVID-19. The overall study: Researchers got acute and convalescent COVID-19 samples from the United States, Italy and Spain. From T cells, B-cell-depleted T cells, or PBMCs came the material, which was cDNA or gDNA.

V lost 5 bases and J lost 2; bases outside the gene matches: 5. This CDR3 comprises 14 residues. From germline, CDR1 is SGHDT and CDR2 YYEEEE. Original handling: Amplifying reference gene primers gave estimates of nucleated cell counts. Clones were read by immunoSEQ multiplex PCR, and TCRdb kept only the in-frame ones, dropping some. V and J calls plus clone size are reproduced from that table; the DNA served to infer D and trimming. The sample lists more than 150,000 clones, about 82% occurring once. The chain couples TRBV5-6 to TRBJ1-2; 8 bases are a match to TRBD1. The sequence was collected from a woman aged 25 to 39 with acute or convalescent COVID-19. What was sequenced was peripheral blood. CDR3 sequence: CASSPGGRNYGYTF. The DNA of the CDR3 is TGTGCCAGCAGTCCAGGGGGCAGGAACTATGGCTACACCTTC.